The TCR beta chain under discussion was sequenced for a study of blood T cell repertoires in COVID-19. Overall study context: Sources were T cells, B-cell-depleted T cells, or PBMCs; the material itself was cDNA or gDNA.

The method was immunoSEQ multiplex PCR; TCRdb's version includes in-frame clones alone and lacks a portion of them. The sample lists roughly 400,000 clones, 70% to 90% occurring once. This CDR3 contains 12 residues. V was clipped by 5 bases and J by 11 bases, with 15 bases between them. Per germline, CDR1 SGHAT and CDR2 FQNNGV. Sequenced material: peripheral blood. This sequence joins TRBV11-2 and TRBJ1-1, with a weak D call TRBD1 (5 bases). The clonotype originates from a woman aged 60 to 75 with COVID-19, enrolled during active disease. CDR3 loop: CASSHWGVHAFF. The DNA for the CDR3 is TGTGCCAGCAGCCACTGGGGCGTGCATGCTTTCTTT.